Detailed here is one T cell receptor beta chain. This CDR3 has 13 amino acids. After removal of 8 bases from V and 8 bases from J, the junction contained 8 bases not matched to a gene. Germline V gives CDR1 ENHRY, CDR2 SYGVKD. This specimen comes from a study of identifying expanded T cells in peripheral blood. Profiled with immunoSEQ multiplex PCR; TCRdb holds only in-frame clones, not every one. The repertoire has 81,000 or so clones, around 83% of them found once; the top ten carry 20%. This receptor was obtained from a person between 18 and 69 years old in good health. What was sequenced was blood. The J gene is TRBJ1-4, the V gene TRBV10-3, with 7 bases matching TRBD1. Here the CDR3 reads CAISHPTGEKLFF. CDR3 in DNA: TGTGCCATCTCCCACCCGACAGGGGAAAAACTGTTTTTT.